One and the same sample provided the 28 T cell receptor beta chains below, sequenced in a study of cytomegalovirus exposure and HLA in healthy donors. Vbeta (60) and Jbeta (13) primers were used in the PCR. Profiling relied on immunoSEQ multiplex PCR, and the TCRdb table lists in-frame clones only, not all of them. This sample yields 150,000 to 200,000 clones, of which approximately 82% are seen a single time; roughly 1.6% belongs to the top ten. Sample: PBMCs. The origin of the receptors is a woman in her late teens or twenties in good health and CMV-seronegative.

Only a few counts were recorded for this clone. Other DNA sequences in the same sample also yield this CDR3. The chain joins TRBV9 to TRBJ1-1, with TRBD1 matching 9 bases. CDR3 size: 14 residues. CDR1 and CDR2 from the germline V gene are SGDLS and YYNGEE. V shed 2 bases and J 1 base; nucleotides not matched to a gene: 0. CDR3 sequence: CASSVTGGNTEAFF. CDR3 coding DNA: TGTGCCAGCAGCGTGACAGGGGGGAACACTGAAGCTTTCTTT.

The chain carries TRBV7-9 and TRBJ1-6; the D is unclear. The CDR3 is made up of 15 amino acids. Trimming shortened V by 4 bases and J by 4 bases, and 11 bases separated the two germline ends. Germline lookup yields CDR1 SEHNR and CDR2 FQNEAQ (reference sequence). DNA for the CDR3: TGTGCCAGCAGCTCGACGGGGAGTTATAATTCACCCCTCCACTTT. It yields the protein CASSSTGSYNSPLHF.

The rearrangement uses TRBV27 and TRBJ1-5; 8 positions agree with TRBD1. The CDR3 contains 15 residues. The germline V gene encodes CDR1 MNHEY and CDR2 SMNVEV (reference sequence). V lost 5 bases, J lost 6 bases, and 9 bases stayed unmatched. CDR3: CASSLVAGGLQPQHF. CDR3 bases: TGTGCCAGCAGTCTGGTAGCAGGGGGCCTTCAGCCCCAGCATTTT.

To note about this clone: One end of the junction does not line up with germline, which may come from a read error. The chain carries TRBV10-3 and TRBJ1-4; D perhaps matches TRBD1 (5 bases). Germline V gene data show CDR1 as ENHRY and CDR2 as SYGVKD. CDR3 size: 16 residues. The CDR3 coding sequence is TGTGCCATCAGTGTTGGTTGGGGAGGGGCTAATGAAAAACTGCTTTTT. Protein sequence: CAISVGWGGANEKLLF.

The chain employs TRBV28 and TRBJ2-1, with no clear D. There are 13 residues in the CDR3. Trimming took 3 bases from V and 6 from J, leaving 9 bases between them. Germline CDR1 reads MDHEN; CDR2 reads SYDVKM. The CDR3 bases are TGTGCCAGCAGTTTCGGCGGAGTCAATGAGCAGTTCTTC. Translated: CASSFGGVNEQFF.

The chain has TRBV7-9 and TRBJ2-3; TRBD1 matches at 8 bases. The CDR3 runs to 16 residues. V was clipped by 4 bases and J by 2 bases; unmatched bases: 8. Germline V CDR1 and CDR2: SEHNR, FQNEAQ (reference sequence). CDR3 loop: CASSSGQGPSTDTQYF. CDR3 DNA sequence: TGTGCCAGCAGCTCCGGACAGGGCCCATCCACAGATACGCAGTATTTT.

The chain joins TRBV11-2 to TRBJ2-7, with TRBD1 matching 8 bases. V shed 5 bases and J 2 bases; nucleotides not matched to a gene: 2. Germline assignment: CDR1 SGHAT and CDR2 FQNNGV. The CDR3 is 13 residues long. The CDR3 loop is CASSRQGPYEQYF. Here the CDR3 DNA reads TGTGCCAGCAGCCGACAGGGGCCCTACGAGCAGTACTTC.

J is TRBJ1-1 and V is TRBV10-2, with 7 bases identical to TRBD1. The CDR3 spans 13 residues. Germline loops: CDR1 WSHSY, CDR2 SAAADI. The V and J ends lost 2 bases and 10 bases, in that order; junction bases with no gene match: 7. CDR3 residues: CASSEEGAHSAFF. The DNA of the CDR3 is TGCGCCAGCAGTGAGGAGGGGGCGCATTCAGCTTTCTTT.

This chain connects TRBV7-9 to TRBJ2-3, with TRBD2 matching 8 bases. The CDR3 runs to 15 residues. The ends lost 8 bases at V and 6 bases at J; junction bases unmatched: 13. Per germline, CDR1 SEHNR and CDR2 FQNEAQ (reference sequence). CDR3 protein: CASVDRREERDTQYF. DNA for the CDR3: TGTGCCAGCGTCGATCGGCGGGAGGAACGTGATACGCAGTATTTT.

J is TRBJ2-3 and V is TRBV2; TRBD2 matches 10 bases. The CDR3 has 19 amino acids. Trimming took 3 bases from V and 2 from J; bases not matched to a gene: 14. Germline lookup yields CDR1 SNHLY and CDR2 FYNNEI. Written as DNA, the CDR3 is TGTGCCAGCAGTGACTTCCTGGGACCAGCGGGAGGGAACACAGATACGCAGTATTTT. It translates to CASSDFLGPAGGNTDTQYF.

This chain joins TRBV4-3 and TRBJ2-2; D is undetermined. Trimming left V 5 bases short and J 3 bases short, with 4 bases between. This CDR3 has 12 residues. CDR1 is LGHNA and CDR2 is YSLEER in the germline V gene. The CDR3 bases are TGCGCCAGCAGCGCGTACACCGGGGAGCTGTTTTTT. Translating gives CASSAYTGELFF.

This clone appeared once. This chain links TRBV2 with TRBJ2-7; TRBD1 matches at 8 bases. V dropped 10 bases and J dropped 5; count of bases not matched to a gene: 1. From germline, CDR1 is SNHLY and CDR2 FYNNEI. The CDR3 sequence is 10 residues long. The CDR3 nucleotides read TGTGCCACGACAGGGGACGAGCAGTACGTC. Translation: CATTGDEQYV.

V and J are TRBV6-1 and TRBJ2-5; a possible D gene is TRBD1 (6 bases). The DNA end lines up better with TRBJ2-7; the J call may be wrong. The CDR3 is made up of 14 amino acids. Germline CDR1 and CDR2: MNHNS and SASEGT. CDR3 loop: CATQGHPGSYEQYF. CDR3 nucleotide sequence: TGTGCCACCCAGGGACACCCAGGCTCCTACGAGCAGTACTTC.

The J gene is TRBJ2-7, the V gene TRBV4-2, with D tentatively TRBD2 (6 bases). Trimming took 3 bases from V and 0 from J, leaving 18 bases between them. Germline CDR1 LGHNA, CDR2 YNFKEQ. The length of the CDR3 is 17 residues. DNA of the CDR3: TGTGCCAGCAGCCATAAATCCTCGGTAGCGGTCTCCTACGAGCAGTACTTC. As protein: CASSHKSSVAVSYEQYF.

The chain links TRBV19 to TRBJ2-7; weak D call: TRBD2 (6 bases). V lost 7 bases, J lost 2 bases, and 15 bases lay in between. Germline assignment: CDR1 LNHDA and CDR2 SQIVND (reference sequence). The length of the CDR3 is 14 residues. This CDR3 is CASKGQAGPYEQYF. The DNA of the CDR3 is TGTGCCAGTAAAGGTCAGGCGGGACCCTACGAGCAGTACTTC.

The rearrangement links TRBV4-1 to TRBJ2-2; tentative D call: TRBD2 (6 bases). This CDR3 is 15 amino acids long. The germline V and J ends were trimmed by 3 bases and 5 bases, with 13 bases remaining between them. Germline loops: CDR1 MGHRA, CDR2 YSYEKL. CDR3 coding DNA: TGCGCCAGCAGCCATCTGGTCGGGGGTACCGGGGAGCTGTTTTTT. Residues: CASSHLVGGTGELFF.

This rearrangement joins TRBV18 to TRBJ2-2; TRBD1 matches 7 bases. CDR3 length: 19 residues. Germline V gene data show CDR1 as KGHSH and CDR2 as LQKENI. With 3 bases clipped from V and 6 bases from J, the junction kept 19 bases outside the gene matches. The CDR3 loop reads CASSPQAPTRDSIPGELFF. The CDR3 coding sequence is TGTGCCAGCTCACCCCAAGCCCCCACCCGGGACAGTATACCCGGGGAGCTGTTTTTT.

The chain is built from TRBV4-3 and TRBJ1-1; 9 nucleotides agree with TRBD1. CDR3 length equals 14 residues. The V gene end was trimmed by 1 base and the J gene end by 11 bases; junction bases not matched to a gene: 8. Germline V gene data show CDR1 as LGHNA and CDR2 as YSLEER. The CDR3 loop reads CASSQVDRDREAFF. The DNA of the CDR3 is TGCGCCAGCAGCCAAGTCGACCGGGACAGGGAGGCTTTCTTT.

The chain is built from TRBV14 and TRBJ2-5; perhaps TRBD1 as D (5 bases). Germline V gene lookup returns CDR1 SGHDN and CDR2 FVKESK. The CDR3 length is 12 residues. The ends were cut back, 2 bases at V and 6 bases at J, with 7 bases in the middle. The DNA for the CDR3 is TGTGCCAGCAGCCAAATGGGGCAGACCCAGTACTTC. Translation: CASSQMGQTQYF.

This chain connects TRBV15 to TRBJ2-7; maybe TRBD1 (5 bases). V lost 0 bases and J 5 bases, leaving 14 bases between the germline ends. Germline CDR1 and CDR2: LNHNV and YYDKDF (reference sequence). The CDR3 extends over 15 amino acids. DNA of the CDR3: TGTGCCACCAGCAGAGATGGGGCAGGGAAAGACGAGCAGTACTTC. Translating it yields CATSRDGAGKDEQYF.

CDR3 in amino acids: CASSQDRPGQGSYEQYF. The DNA for the CDR3 is TGTGCCAGCAGCCAAGATCGCCCCGGACAGGGTTCCTACGAGCAGTACTTC. The chain links TRBV4-2 to TRBJ2-7; 8 bases align to TRBD1. CDR3 length: 17 amino acids. Germline assignment: CDR1 LGHNA and CDR2 YNFKEQ. The V gene end was trimmed by 0 bases and the J gene end by 1 base; junction bases not matched to a gene: 8.

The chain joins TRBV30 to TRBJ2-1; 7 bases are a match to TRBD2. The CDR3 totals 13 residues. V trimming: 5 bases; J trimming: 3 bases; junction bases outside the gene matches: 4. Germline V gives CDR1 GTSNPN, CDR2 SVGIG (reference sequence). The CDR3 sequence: CAWESGDYNEQFF. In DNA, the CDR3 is TGTGCCTGGGAAAGCGGGGACTACAATGAGCAGTTCTTC.

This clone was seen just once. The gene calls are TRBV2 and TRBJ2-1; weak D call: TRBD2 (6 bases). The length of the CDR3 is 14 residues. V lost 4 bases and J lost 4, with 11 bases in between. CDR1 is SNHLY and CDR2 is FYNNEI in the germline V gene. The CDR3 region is CASSAGSFYNEQFF. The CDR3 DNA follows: TGTGCCAGCAGTGCCGGGAGTTTTTACAATGAGCAGTTCTTC.

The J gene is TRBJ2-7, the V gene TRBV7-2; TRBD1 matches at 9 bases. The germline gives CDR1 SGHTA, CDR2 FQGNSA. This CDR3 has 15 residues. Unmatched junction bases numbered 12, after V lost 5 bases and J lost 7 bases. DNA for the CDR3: TGTGCCAGCAGCCCGGGACAGGGTCCCCCGGGGGAGCAGTACTTC. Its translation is CASSPGQGPPGEQYF.

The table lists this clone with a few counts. Written as DNA, the CDR3 is TGTGCCAGCAGACCCGGACTAGCGGCCAACATTCAGTACTTC. Its translation: CASRPGLAANIQYF. This sequence joins TRBV6-5 and TRBJ2-4; 10 bases agree with TRBD2. There are 14 residues in the CDR3. Germline V gene lookup returns CDR1 MNHEY and CDR2 SVGAGI. The V segment lost 6 bases and the J segment 7 bases; nucleotides outside the gene matches: 6.

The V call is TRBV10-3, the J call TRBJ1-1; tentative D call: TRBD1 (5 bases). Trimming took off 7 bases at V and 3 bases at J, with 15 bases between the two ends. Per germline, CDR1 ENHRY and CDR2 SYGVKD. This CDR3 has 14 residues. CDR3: CAIMGGVGYTEAFF. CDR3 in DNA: TGTGCCATCATGGGGGGGGTCGGGTACACTGAAGCTTTCTTT.

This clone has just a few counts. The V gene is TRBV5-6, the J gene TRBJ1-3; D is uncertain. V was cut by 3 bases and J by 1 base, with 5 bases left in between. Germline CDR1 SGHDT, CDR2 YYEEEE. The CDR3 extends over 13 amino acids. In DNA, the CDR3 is TGTGCCAGCAGCTCCTCTTCTGGAAACACCATATATTTT. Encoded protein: CASSSSSGNTIYF.

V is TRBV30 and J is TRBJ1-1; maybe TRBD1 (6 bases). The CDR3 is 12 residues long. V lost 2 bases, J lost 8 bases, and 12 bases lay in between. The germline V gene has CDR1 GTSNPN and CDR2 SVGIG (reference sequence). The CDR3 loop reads CAWSLSGTEAFF. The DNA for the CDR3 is TGTGCCTGGAGTTTATCCGGGACAGAAGCTTTCTTT.